This TCR beta chain was identified in a study of cytomegalovirus exposure and HLA in healthy donors. Findings and limits, study-wide: Apparent HLA restriction characterized most CMV-associated TCR beta chains in a later analysis. There were some V segments, including TRBV6-2 and TRBV6-3, excluded as indistinguishable. When a later analysis was performed, an Asian-associated ancestry cluster reportedly had fewer N-insertions than the approximately 680-donor mean.

Primers: 60 Vbeta forward and 13 Jbeta reverse. The repertoire was sequenced with immunoSEQ multiplex PCR; TCRdb's copy has only in-frame clones and lacks some. The repertoire holds some 110,000 clones, with approximately 78% as singletons. Germline-derived CDR1 and CDR2 are SQVTM and ANQGSEA. The CDR3 has 13 residues. Trimming removed 4 bases from V and 1 base from J, with 10 bases in between. Points on this clone: Its antigen is undetermined.

At sampling all donors were nominally healthy, likely with unrecorded immune exposures. This sequence originates from a man aged 25-45 years in good health and CMV-seropositive. This sequence joins TRBV29-1 and TRBJ2-5; D is possibly TRBD1 (5 bases). Sample: PBMCs. The CDR3 DNA reads as TGCAGCGTTGGACAGTACCTCCAAGAGACCCAGTACTTC. It translates to CSVGQYLQETQYF.